The T cell receptor (beta chain) under discussion was sequenced for a study of T-cell reconstitution after alpha-beta-depleted transplantation in children. Findings and limits, study-wide: At the one-year point after transplant, T-cell counts and TCRbeta diversity were found to come mostly from T cells that had been newly produced.

With regard to this clonotype: Its target is unknown.

A library of TCRbeta sequences, prepared with unique molecular identifiers, was generated. TCRdb passed the PCR reads through MiXCR, listing each CDR3 protein once. The sample includes hundreds of thousands of distinct CDR3 sequences, 15% to 20% of them seen just once. This TCR derives from a boy in the first two years of life who had a stem cell transplant for Wiskott-Aldrich syndrome, so the T cells may come from the graft donor. Material: PBMCs, mostly from graft donor cells, obtained 360 days after TCRalphabeta/CD19-depleted stem cell transplant.

The CDR3 loop is CSTDTQYF. The CDR3, as DNA: TGCAGCACAGATACGCAGTATTTT. V and J are TRBV20-1 and TRBJ2-3; D remains unclear. The CDR3 extends over 8 amino acids. Germline CDR1 and CDR2: DFQATT and SNEGSKA (reference sequence).